This T cell receptor beta chain was profiled in a study of PD-1 blockade in classical Hodgkin lymphoma. Study-level points and caveats: Prior therapy or disease activity may underlie the repertoire differences, whose causes remain undefined.

Assay used: immunoSEQ multiplex PCR; TCRdb lists only in-frame clones, some missing. The data hold approximately 73,000 clones, with approximately 94% observed a single time. Comment on this clone: The antigen is undetermined.

Germline V gene lookup returns CDR1 GTSNPN and CDR2 SVGIG (reference sequence). Losses at the gene ends were 0 bases for V and 3 bases for J; bases not matched to a gene: 2. The CDR3 contains 14 residues. Each patient experienced a relapse that followed autologous stem cell transplantation, and brentuximab vedotin exposure varied. This specimen was peripheral blood mononuclear cells (PBMCs), taken at baseline. V usage is TRBV30 and J usage is TRBJ2-3, with 8 bases that match TRBD2. This clonotype was obtained from a human donor with classical Hodgkin lymphoma. The CDR3 coding sequence is TGTGCCTGGAGTGTCTTAGCGGGAACAGATACGCAGTATTTT. Residues: CAWSVLAGTDTQYF. The whole variable domain, remainder taken from reference TRBV30 and TRBJ2-3, is SQTIHQWPATLVQPVGSPLSLECTVEGTSNPNLYWYRQAAGRGLQLLFYSVGIGQISSEVPQNLSASRPQDRQFILSSKKLLLSDSGFYLCAWSVLAGTDTQYFGPGTRLTVL.